The 2 T cell receptor beta chains below were found in one sample sequenced in a study of post-analysis software for immune sequencing data (dated by TCRdb to the mid-2010s). What the work shows at the level of the full study, not this receptor alone: Significantly higher frequencies in patients than in controls were found for a handful of TRBV segments, including TRBV5-6, TRBV5-1 and TRBV20-1.

Library preparation employed PCR. The reads were generated on an Illumina HiSeq 2500. Unique molecular identifiers were incorporated into TCR beta cDNA libraries to reduce PCR and sequencing biases. TCRdb trimmed public reads at Q25 via fastp, called clones via MiXCR and kept in-frame beta chains. Every entry covers one CDR3 protein and lists the most common genes and DNA from its rows. The sample profile shows about 540,000 distinct CDR3 sequences; approximately 34% of them were found once. Around 5.9% of the sample goes to the ten largest clones. These receptors lack a known antigen. Sequences were obtained from blood. These receptors were collected from a girl younger than 18 with multiple sclerosis.

This clonotype was picked up a small number of times. The chain links TRBV18 to TRBJ2-7; 10 nucleotides align to TRBD2. Per the germline V gene, CDR1 is KGHSH and CDR2 is LQKENI. Trimming removed 2 bases from V and 4 bases from J; junction bases left unmatched: 8. This CDR3 spans 16 amino acids. CDR3 residues: CASSPAAGGLRYEQYF. The CDR3 DNA sequence: TGTGCCAGCTCACCAGCAGCGGGGGGGCTTCGGTACGAGCAGTACTTC.

The genes are TRBV10-3 and TRBJ2-7; TRBD2 might be the D (7 bases). Trimming stripped 4 bases from V and 0 bases from J, with 13 bases between. The germline V gene has CDR1 ENHRY and CDR2 SYGVKD. The CDR3 covers 15 residues. CDR3 in amino acids: CAISARGASSYEQYF. The CDR3 DNA follows: TGTGCCATCAGTGCCCGGGGGGCCTCCTCCTACGAGCAGTACTTC.